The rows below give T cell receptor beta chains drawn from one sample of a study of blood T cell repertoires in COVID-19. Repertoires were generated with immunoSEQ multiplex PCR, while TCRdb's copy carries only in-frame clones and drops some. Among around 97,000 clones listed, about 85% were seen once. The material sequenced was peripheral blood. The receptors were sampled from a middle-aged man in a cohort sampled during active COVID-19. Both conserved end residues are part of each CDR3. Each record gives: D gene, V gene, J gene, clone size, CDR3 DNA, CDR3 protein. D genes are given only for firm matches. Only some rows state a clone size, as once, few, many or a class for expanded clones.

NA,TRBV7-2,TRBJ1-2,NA,TGTGCCAGCAGCTCCGGGAGAGCTAACTATGGCTACACCTTC,CASSSGRANYGYTF
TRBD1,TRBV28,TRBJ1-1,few,TGTGCCAGCAAAAGACAGGGGGCCGTGAACACTGAAGCTTTCTTT,CASKRQGAVNTEAFF
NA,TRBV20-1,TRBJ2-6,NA,TGCAGTGCTAGGGGAGACGTCCTGACTTTC,CSARGDVLTF
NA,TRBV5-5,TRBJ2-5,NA,TGTGCCAGCAGCTTATCTGTTACACCCCAAGAGACCCAGTACTTC,CASSLSVTPQETQYF
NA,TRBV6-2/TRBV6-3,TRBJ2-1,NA,TGTGCCAGCAGTTACTCGACAGCCGGTGAGCAGTTCTTC,CASSYSTAGEQFF
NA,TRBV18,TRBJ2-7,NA,TGTGCCAGCTCACCCGGGACTGGAACCTACGAGCAGTACTTC,CASSPGTGTYEQYF
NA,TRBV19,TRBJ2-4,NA,TGTGCCAGTAGTTTTCCCATTCCGGGGAACATTCAGTACTTC,CASSFPIPGNIQYF
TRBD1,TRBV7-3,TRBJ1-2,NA,TGTGCCAGCAGCTTAGGGACAGGGGGCAGGAACTATGGCTACACCTTC,CASSLGTGGRNYGYTF
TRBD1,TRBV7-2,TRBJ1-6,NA,TGTGCCAGCAGCCTGGGACAGGGAATTAATTCACCCCTCCACTTT,CASSLGQGINSPLHF
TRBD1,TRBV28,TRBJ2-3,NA,TGTGCCAGCAGCGTCTCAGGGGGTGCAGATACGCAGTATTTT,CASSVSGGADTQYF
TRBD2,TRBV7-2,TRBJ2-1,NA,TGTGCCAGCAGCCGTCTAGCGGGGGGGCTATACAATGAGCAGTTCTTC,CASSRLAGGLYNEQFF
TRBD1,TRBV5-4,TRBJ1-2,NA,TGTGCCAGCAGCTTGGCCGGGACAGGACCCGGCTATGGCTACACCTTC,CASSLAGTGPGYGYTF
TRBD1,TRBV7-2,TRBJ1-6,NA,TGTGCCAGCAGCCTAGGGACAGCTCTATATAATTCACCCCTCCACTTT,CASSLGTALYNSPLHF
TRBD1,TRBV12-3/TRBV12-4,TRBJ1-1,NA,TGTGCCAGCAGGAGGGGGCTGGGCACTGAAGCTTTCTTT,CASRRGLGTEAFF
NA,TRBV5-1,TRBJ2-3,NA,TGCGCCAGCAGCCTGGATGACTCGTCCTCCCCTTATTTT,CASSLDDSSSPYF
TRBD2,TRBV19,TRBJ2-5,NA,TGTGCCAGTAGTATAGATGGCGGACTAGCGGGGGGTCCGGAAGAGACCCAGTACTTC,CASSIDGGLAGGPEETQYF
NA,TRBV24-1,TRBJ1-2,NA,TGTGCCACCAGTGCGGGGGTCGGCTACACCTTC,CATSAGVGYTF